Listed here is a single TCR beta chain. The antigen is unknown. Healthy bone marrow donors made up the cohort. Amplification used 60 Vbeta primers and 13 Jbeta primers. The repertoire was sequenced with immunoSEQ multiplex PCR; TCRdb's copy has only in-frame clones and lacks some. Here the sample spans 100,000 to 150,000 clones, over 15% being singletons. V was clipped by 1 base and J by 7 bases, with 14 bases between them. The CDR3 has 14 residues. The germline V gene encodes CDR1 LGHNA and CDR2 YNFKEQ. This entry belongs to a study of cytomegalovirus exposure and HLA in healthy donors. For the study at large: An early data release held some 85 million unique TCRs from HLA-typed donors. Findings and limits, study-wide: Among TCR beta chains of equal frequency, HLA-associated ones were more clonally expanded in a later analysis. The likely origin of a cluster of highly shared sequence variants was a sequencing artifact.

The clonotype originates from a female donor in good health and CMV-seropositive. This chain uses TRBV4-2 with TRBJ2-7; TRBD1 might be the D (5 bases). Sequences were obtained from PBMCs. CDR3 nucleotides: TGTGCCAGCAGCCAAGGTTCGCAGGGTGGTGAGCAGTACTTC. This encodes CASSQGSQGGEQYF.